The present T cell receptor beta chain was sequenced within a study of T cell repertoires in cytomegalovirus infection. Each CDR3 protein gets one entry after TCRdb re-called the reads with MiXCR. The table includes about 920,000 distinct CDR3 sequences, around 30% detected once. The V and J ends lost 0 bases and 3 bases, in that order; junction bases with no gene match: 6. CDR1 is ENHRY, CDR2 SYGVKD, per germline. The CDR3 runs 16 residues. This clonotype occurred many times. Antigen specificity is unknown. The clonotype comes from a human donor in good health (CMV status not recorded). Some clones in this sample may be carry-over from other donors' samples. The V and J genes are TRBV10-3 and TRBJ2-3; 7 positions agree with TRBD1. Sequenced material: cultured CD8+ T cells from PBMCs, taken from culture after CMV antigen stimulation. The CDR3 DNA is TGTGCCATCAGTGAGTCCGAGACAGGGATAACAGATACGCAGTATTTT. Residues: CAISESETGITDTQYF.